Reported below is one TCR beta chain. Germline CDR1 reads SQVTM; CDR2 reads ANQGSEA. This CDR3 spans 15 amino acids. This sample is drawn from a study of T cells in Graves' hyperthyroidism and ophthalmopathy. RNA transcripts were the template for amplifying TCR beta CDR3 regions. An initial round of RT-PCR targeting the TCR CDR3 relied on the HTBI primer set. TCRdb reprocessed the multiplex PCR reads with MiXCR, giving one entry per CDR3 protein. The sample lists 500,000 to 600,000 distinct CDR3 sequences, about 45% occurring once. Patients showing uncontrolled infection, other autoimmune disease, pregnancy or lactation were ineligible.

This clonotype was sampled from an adult woman with Graves' disease, either hyperthyroidism or ophthalmopathy (not recorded which). The sample was peripheral blood or thyroid tissue (not recorded which). This chain links TRBV29-1 with TRBJ2-7; D unresolved. TRBJ2-1 matches the DNA end more closely, so the J call is doubtful. The CDR3 region is CSSERSDRAYNEQFF. CDR3 coding DNA: TGCAGTTCAGAAAGGTCGGATCGTGCCTACAATGAGCAGTTCTTC.